This entry features one T cell receptor (beta chain) sequence. This receptor's antigen is unknown. One base away there is no much larger clone; base qualities are not given. This record comes from a study of cytomegalovirus exposure and HLA in healthy donors (dated by TCRdb to the late 2010s). A note on the overall study: According to an earlier analysis of a few hundred of the donors, 150 million to 200 million T cells yielded approximately 120 million unique TCR beta sequences and 276 Gb of sequence data. An early release that covered around 590 HLA-typed donors contained around 330 gigabases of sequencing data and about 93 million unique TCR sequences. The genetic ancestry cluster associated with self-reported Caucasian donors included about four fifths of the roughly 360 genotyped donors. The study aimed to test whether signatures of past pathogen exposure could be identified by cataloging public T cell receptors. The study profiled the T cell repertoires of 666 subjects by immunosequencing and related them to cytomegalovirus serostatus. In addition to the first cohort of around 670 subjects, a separate validation cohort of about 120 different subjects was used. The study combined high-throughput TCR immunosequencing, statistical association of individual TCRs with disease status, and machine learning to predict cytomegalovirus infection status. A later analysis re-analyzed previously published TCR beta repertoires from 500 to 700 donors and added high-resolution HLA genotyping to study TCR occurrence patterns. Rather than drawing on any new phenotypic data, the later analysis identified candidate immune exposures from TCR beta sequences and the way those sequences occurred across donors. An earlier analysis of 587 of the donors used high-throughput TCR beta sequencing to judge whether each TCR beta V gene segment behaved as functional or pseudogenic. Donor age, sex, ethnicity and CMV serostatus were collected together with the repertoire data. In a later genetic analysis, genome-wide SNP genotypes for about 60% of the 666 donors were used, and that subset was treated as a discovery cohort. All discovery cohort repertoires had been generated using a single sequencing platform. Class I and class II HLA loci were covered by the typing at four-digit resolution. Typing coverage varied by locus: 629-630 donors for A, B, C, DRB1 and DQB1; 522 for DQA1; over 600 for DPA1; 400 to 480 for DPB1. A handful of DR-DQ haplotypes were handled as single units for association and clustering because linkage in the cohort was strong. On average, 235,054 unique TCR beta nucleotide sequences were sequenced per donor among a few hundred genotyped donors of the cohort, with 15% to 20% of those sequences being non-productive.

The library came from the immunoSEQ multiplex PCR assay. The multiplex PCR relied on a mix of 60 forward primers for TCR Vbeta segments and 13 reverse primers for TCR Jbeta segments. Amplification of the CDR3 region of rearranged TCR beta genes was performed with a multiplex PCR assay on genomic DNA. The Illumina HiSeq System was used to sequence the amplified TCR beta libraries as 87-base-pair reads. The paper's data handling went like this. In a later analysis, 80 million or so unique TCR beta chains were counted across the approximately 620 repertoires, and roughly 10 million of these chains were shared by at least two donors. Raw reads were error-corrected and collapsed into unique sequences with a nearest-neighbor algorithm that merged closely related sequences to remove PCR and sequencing errors. Alignment of CDR3 sequences to IMGT reference sequences was used to assign V, D and J gene segments. For a sequence to be retained, a match of at least six nucleotides was required to both a V gene segment and a J gene segment. A rearrangement was called productive if the CDR3 had no stop codons and remained in frame with V and J, and every other rearrangement was called non-productive. Following IMGT convention, CDR3 was defined as the stretch from the second conserved V-encoded cysteine up to the conserved J-encoded phenylalanine. The earlier analysis of about 590 of the donors excluded sequences that lacked an unambiguous match to a single V gene segment. An earlier analysis of 500 to 600 of the donors classified V segments as functional when productive rearrangements were above 56.7% and as segregating when the standard deviation between donors was above 5%. A statistical classification framework was developed to diagnose cytomegalovirus status using the catalog of TCR beta chain sequences. V and J gene assignment, in a later analysis, came from comparing TCR nucleotide sequences with IMGT/GENE-DB human TR gene sequences. The TCRdist pipeline was used in a later analysis to assign CDR3 sequences and most-parsimonious VDJ recombination scenarios. A later analysis defined each TCR beta chain by its CDR3 amino acid sequence plus V-gene family, and excluded reads lacking a unique V-gene family. A later analysis removed 592 highly shared, low-generation-probability nucleotide sequences to deal with suspected cross-contamination and a sequencing artifact. For each public chain, a later analysis derived a clonal expansion index from normalized ranks of inferred template counts within each repertoire. In a later analysis, generation probabilities were computed using a VDJ recombination model fitted to out-of-frame rearrangements, and the results were checked against IGoR. A later analysis scored TCR-TCR, TCR-HLA and TCR-CMV co-occurrence with hypergeometric tests, applying a repertoire-size bias correction to TCR pairs. A later analysis estimated false discovery rates by permuting HLA or CMV assignments 20 times. In a later analysis, co-occurring TCRs were grouped with DBSCAN, and TCRdist sequence similarity was added when clustering was performed within HLA-allele-positive subsets. Repertoires with fewer than 30,000 or more than 120,000 public chains were left out of co-occurrence clustering, as were about 5 repertoires with anomalous nucleotide sharing. The table was pulled from immuneACCESS by TCRdb, which kept in-frame rearrangements only. Such tables lose some clones; where checked, under half of the loss comes from unresolved V genes, and the rest has no known cause. D and trimming come from the DNA, and the V and J calls and clone size come from that table. Present in this sample are under 150,000 clones, roughly 80% of which were seen just once. The top ten hold roughly 10% of the sample.

On the study overall, not on this receptor specifically: In a later genetic analysis, fewer N-insertions in productive TCRs were reported among donors in an Asian-associated ancestry cluster than the roughly 700-donor mean. In an earlier analysis of roughly 500 of the donors, most TCR beta V segments appeared in productive rearrangements about 87% or about 30% of the time, broadly matching IMGT annotations. A further reported finding was that TCR beta sequences accurately predicted the HLA-A and HLA-B alleles for most subjects in the first cohort. According to a later analysis, parvovirus B19, influenza, CMV and Epstein-Barr virus appeared linked to several top co-occurrence clusters. Linkage disequilibrium might explain the correlated functional status among segregating V segments, but an unknown experimental factor could not be ruled out. In a later analysis, HLA-associated TCR beta chains showed more clonal expansion and lower generation probabilities than non-associated chains that were equally common. An association between a missense DCLRE1C variant and V-gene and J-gene trimming of TCR beta chains was found in a later genetic analysis and replicated in an independent cohort. In vitro tests confirmed that three of the cytomegalovirus-associated TCR beta chains recognize cytomegalovirus antigens. A later analysis associated about 18,000 TCR beta sequences with specific HLA alleles at a false discovery rate of 0.05. The cohort was sequenced for TCR beta chains only, and without alpha or paired-chain data the features that could be detected were limited. Because HLA typing was unavailable for some donors at each locus, only the typed subset was used in association tests. Roughly uniform sequencing depth across donors was assumed in presence/absence analyses, although this assumption may not hold. In a later analysis, the rate of TCR association differed among HLA loci, with DRB1 alleles having the most associated TCRs and HLA-C alleles having the fewest. Across donors, most TCR sequences were observed very rarely, whereas some public TCRs were present in many individuals. It was suggested by the authors that the approach could potentially be generalized to other disease states and immunological phenotypes. According to a later analysis, most CMV-associated TCR beta chains appeared to be HLA-restricted, and the HLA associations seemed to be driven largely by CMV exposure. Immune exposure information for the cohort was limited to CMV serostatus. A total of about 180 TCR beta chains were listed by the study as associated with cytomegalovirus. In both the original and validation cohorts, the classifier was reported to diagnose cytomegalovirus status with high specificity and sensitivity. Strong co-occurrence of HLA alleles, especially DR and DQ, made assigning TCR associations to individual alleles difficult. Because counts were too low, about 15 rarely observed V segments, including chromosome 9 orphons, were left out of the earlier analysis of 587 of the donors. A group of highly shared sequence variants was considered likely to be a technical artifact of the sequencing pipeline.

The cohort was made up of 500 to 850 healthy bone marrow donors. At the time of sampling, all cohort members were nominally healthy, though unrecorded immune exposures were likely present. The donor tested CMV seropositive and was one of the 289 seropositive cohort members. Each donor provided a peripheral blood sample, and peripheral blood mononuclear cells were used for TCR beta sequencing. Genomic DNA extraction from the blood cell samples was performed with the Qiagen DNeasy Blood Extraction Kit. This clonotype was obtained from a male donor in good health and CMV-seropositive. Sequencing used PBMCs.

The CDR3 region reads CASSVAGLDDQPQHF. The nucleotide sequence reads as follows: TGTGCCAGCAGCGTAGCGGGACTTGATGATCAGCCCCAGCATTTT. Rearrangement joined TRBV9 to TRBJ1-5, with a tentative D gene TRBD1 over 5 matching bases. The CDR3 goes from the cysteine to the phenylalanine over 15 residues. Here the CDR3 DNA is all that survives: 45 bases in frame from base 1. V drops 0 bases and J drops 5 bases, leaving 12 bases in between. Based on the germline V gene, the CDR1 and CDR2 sequences are SGDLS and YYNGEE.